The clone carrying this T cell receptor beta chain has a handful of counts. It is likely a read error, because the conserved phenylalanine at the end of the CDR3 is missing. Constant-region reverse primers amplified full-length variable regions, followed by semi-nested Nested Universal Primer A PCR. TCRdb analysed the 5' RACE reads with MiXCR anew, one entry per CDR3 protein. The data hold roughly 46,000 distinct CDR3 sequences, with roughly 28% observed a single time. Germline V CDR1 and CDR2: SGDLS, YYNGEE. J was trimmed by 3 bases and V by 3 bases; bases with no gene match: 16. CDR3 length: 18 residues.

Sequencing was carried out using naive CD4+ T cells sorted from blood. Subset noted: naive CD4+ T cells, CD4+CD45RA+CD25-. This chain uses TRBV9 with TRBJ2-7, with 9 bases matching TRBD1. The sequence derives from a female donor with breast cancer. The chain's CDR3 is CASSASQNLAGQGYEQYS. The CDR3 nucleotides read TGTGCCAGCAGCGCTTCTCAGAATTTGGCGGGACAGGGCTACGAGCAGTACTCC.